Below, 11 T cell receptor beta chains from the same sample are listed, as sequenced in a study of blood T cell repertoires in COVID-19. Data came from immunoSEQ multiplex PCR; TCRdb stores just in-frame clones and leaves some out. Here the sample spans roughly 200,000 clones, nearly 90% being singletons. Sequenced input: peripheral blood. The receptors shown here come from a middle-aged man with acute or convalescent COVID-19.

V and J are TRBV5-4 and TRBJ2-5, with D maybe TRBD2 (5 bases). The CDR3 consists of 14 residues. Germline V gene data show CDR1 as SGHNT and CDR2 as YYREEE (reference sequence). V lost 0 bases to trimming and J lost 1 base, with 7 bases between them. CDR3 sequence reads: CASSLVTTQETQYF. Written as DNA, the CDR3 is TGTGCCAGCAGCTTGGTGACTACCCAAGAGACCCAGTACTTC.

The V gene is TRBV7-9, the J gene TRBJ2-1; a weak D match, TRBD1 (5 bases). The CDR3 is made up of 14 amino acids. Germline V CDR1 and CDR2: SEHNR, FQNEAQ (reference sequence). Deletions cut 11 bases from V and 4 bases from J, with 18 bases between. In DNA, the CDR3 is TGTGCCTCCCACATGGTGGACAATTACAATGAGCAGTTCTTC. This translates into CASHMVDNYNEQFF.

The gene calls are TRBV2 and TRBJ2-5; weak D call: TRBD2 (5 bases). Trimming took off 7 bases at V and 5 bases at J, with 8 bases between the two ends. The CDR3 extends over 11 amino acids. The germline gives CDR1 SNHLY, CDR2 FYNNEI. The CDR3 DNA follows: TGTGCCAGCACTTCTAGCGAGACCCAGTACTTC. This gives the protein CASTSSETQYF.

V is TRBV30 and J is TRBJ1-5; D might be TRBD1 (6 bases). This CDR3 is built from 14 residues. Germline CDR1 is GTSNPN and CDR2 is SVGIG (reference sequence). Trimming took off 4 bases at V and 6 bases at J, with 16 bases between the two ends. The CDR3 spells CAWMSIQGRQPQHF. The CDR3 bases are TGTGCCTGGATGAGTATACAGGGACGTCAGCCCCAGCATTTT.

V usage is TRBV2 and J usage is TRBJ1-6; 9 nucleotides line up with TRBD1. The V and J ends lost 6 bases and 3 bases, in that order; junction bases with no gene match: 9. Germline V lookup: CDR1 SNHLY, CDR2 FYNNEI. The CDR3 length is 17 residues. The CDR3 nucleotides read TGTGCCAGCAGAGCAGACAGGGGGTCGGTCTATAATTCACCCCTCCACTTT. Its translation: CASRADRGSVYNSPLHF.

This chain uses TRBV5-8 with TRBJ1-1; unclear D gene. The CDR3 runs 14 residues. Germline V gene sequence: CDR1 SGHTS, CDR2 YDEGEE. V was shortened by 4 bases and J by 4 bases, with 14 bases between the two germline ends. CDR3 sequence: CASSLKVAATEAFF. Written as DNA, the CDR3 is TGTGCCAGCAGCCTGAAAGTAGCGGCCACTGAAGCTTTCTTT.

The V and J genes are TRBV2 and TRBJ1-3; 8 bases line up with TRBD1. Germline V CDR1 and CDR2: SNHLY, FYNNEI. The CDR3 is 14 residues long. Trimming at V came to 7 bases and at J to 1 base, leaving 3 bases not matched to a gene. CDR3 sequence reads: CASKRDRSGNTIYF. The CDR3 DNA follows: TGTGCCAGCAAGCGGGACAGGTCTGGAAACACCATATATTTT. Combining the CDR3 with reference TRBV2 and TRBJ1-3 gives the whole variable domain EPEVTQTPSHQVTQMGQEVILRCVPISNHLYFYWYRQILGQKVEFLVSFYNNEISEKSEIFDDQFSVERPDGSNFTLKIRSTKLEDSAMYFCASKRDRSGNTIYFGEGSWLTVV.

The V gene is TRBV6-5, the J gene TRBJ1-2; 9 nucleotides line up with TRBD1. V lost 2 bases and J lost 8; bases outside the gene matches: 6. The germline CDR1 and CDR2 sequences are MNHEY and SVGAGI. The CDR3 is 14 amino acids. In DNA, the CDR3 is TGTGCCAGCAGTTACCTGGGACAGGGTAACGGCTACACCTTC. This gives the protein CASSYLGQGNGYTF.

CDR3 amino acids: CASSLGGGYGYTF. CDR3 bases: TGTGCCAGCAGTTTAGGGGGGGGCTATGGCTACACCTTC. The rearrangement links TRBV28 to TRBJ1-2; maybe TRBD1 (5 bases). V lost 2 bases, J lost 4 bases, and 8 bases lay in between. Germline V gives CDR1 MDHEN, CDR2 SYDVKM. The CDR3 covers 13 residues.

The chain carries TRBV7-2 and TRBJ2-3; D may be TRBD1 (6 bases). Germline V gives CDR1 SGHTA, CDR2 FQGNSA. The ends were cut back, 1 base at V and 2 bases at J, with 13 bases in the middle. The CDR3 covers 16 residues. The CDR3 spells CASSLVLGAPTDTQYF. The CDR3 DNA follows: TGTGCCAGCAGCTTAGTCCTGGGGGCTCCCACAGATACGCAGTATTTT. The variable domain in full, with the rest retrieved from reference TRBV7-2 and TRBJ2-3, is GAGVSQSPSNKVTEKGKDVELRCDPISGHTALYWYRQSLGQGLEFLIYFQGNSAPDKSGLPSDRFSAERTGGSVSTLTIQRTQQEDSAVYLCASSLVLGAPTDTQYFGPGTRLTVL.

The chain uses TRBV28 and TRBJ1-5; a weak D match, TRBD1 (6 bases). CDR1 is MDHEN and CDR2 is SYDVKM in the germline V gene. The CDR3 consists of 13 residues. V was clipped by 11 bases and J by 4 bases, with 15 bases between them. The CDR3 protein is CAARGQFNQPQHF. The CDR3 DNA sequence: TGTGCCGCGAGAGGACAGTTTAATCAGCCCCAGCATTTT.